This T cell receptor beta chain was obtained from a study of T cell responses to AZD1222 COVID-19 vaccine. J lost 9 bases, V lost 5 bases, and 11 bases had no gene match. CDR3 length: 16 residues. Germline V CDR1 and CDR2: LGHDT, YNNKEL (reference sequence). This clone is a singleton in its sample. The method was immunoSEQ multiplex PCR; TCRdb's version includes in-frame clones alone and lacks a portion of them. The table includes 150,000 or so clones, roughly 92% detected once. The starting material was peripheral blood, obtained on day 0 of AZD1222 vaccination. V is TRBV3-1 (or the pseudogene TRBV3-2) and J is TRBJ2-1, with 12 bases matching TRBD2. The sequence was obtained from an adult in good health. The CDR3 protein is CASSISNALAGGEQFF. CDR3 bases: TGTGCCAGCAGCATTTCCAACGCACTAGCGGGAGGTGAGCAGTTCTTC.